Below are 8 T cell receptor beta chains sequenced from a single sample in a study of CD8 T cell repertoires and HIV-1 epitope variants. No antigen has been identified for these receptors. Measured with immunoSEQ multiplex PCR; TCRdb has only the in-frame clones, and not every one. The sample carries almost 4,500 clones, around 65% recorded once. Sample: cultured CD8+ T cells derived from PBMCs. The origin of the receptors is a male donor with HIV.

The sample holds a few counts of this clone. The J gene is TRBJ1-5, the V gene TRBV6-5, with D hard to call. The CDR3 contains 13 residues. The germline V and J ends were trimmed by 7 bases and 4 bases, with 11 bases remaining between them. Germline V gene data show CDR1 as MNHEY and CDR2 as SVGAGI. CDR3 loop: CASTDNINQPQHF. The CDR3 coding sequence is TGTGCCAGCACAGATAACATTAATCAGCCCCAGCATTTT.

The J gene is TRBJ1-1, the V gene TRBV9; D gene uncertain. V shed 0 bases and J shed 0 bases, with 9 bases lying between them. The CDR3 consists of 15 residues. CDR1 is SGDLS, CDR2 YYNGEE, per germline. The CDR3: CASSVVAGVNTEAFF. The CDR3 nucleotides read TGTGCCAGCAGCGTAGTTGCAGGCGTGAACACTGAAGCTTTCTTT.

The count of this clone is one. CDR3 coding DNA: TGTGCCAGCAGCTTAGTGGGACAGGGTAATCAGCCCCAGCATTTT. This sequence encodes CASSLVGQGNQPQHF. The rearrangement joins TRBV7-2 to TRBJ1-5; 9 bases line up with TRBD1. Germline V lookup: CDR1 SGHTA, CDR2 FQGNSA. This CDR3 region has 15 residues. Unmatched junction bases numbered 2, after V lost 1 base and J lost 4 bases.

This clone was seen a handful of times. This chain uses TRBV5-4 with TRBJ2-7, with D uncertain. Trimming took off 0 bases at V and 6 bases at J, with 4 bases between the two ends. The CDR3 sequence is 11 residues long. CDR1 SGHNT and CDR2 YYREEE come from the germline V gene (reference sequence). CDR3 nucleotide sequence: TGTGCCAGCAGCTTGGGTGGCGAGCAGTACTTC. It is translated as CASSLGGEQYF.

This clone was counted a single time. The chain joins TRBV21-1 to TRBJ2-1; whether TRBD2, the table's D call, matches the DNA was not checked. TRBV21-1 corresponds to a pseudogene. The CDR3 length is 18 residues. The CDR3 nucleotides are TGTGCCAGCAGCACCCACTCTCAAGCGGGAGGGCTCGACAATGAGCAGTTCTTC. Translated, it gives CASSTHSQAGGLDNEQFF.

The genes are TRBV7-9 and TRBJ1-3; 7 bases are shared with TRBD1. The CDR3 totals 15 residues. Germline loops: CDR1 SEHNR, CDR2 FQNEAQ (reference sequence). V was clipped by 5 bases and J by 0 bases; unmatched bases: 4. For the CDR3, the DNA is TGTGCCAGCAGCAACGGGACAGTCTCTGGAAACACCATATATTTT. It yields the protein CASSNGTVSGNTIYF.

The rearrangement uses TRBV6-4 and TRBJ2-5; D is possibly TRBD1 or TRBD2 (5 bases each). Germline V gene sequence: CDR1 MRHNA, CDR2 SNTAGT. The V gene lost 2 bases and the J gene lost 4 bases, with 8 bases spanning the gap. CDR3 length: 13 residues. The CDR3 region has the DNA TGTGCCAGCAGTGACAGGGGACGAGAGACCCAGTACTTC. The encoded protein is CASSDRGRETQYF.

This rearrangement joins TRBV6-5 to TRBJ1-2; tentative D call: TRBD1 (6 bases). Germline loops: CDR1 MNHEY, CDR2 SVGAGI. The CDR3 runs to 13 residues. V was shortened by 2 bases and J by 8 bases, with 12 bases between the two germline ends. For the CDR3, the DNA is TGTGCCAGCAGTTACGGGGGGGGCGGAGGCTACACCTTC. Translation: CASSYGGGGGYTF.